This TCR beta chain was captured in a study of blood T cell repertoires in COVID-19. Study as a whole: Samples came from the United States, Italy and Spain, spanning acute and convalescent COVID-19. T cells, B-cell-depleted T cells, or PBMCs provided the cDNA or gDNA that served as material.

The CDR3 is 13 residues long. Germline CDR1 MDHEN, CDR2 SYDVKM. V was cut by 1 base and J by 3 bases, with 7 bases left in between. Per the study methods: From reference gene primer amplification, estimates of nucleated cell counts were derived. Method: immunoSEQ multiplex PCR; TCRdb's copy keeps in-frame clones and lacks some. The DNA was the basis for D and trimming; V, J and clone size are from that table. The profile shows about 330,000 clones, roughly 87% of them singletons. This study enrolled people aged about 18 to 90 from under 25 US geographic areas. The sample was PBMCs or T cells enriched from blood (not recorded which). The clonotype comes from a woman aged 25 to 39 who had recovered from COVID-19. The chain recombines TRBV28 with TRBJ2-7; no clear D gene. For the CDR3, the DNA is TGTGCCAGCAGTTTATTAGAGAACTACGAGCAGTACTTC. This gives the protein CASSLLENYEQYF.